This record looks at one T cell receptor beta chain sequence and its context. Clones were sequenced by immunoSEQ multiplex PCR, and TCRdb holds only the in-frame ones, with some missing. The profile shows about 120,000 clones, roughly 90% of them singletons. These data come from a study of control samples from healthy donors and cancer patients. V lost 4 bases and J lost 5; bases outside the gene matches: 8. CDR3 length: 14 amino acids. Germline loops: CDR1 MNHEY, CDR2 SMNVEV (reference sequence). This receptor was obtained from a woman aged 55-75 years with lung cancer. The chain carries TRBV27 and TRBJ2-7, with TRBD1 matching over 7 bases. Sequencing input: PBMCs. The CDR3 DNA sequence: TGTGCCAGCAGTTCCCGGGACAGTATCCACGAGCAGTACTTC. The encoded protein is CASSSRDSIHEQYF.